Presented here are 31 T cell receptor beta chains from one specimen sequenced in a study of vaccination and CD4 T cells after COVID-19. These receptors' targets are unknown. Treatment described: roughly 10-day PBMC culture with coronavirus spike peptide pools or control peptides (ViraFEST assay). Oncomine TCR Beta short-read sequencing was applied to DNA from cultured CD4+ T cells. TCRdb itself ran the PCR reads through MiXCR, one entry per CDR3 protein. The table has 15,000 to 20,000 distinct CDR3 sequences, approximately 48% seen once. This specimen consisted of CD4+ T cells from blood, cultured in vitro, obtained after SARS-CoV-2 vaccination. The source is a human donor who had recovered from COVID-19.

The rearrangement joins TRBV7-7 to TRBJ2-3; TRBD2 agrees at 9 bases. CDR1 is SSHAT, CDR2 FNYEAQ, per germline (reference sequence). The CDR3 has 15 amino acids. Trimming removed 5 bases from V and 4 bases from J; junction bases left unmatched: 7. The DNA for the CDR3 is TGTGCCAGCAGCCCGTTAGCGGGAGTTGCAGATACGCAGTATTTT. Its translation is CASSPLAGVADTQYF. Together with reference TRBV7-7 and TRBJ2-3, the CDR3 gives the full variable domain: GAGVSQSPRYKVTKRGQDVTLRCDPISSHATLYWYQQALGQGPEFLTYFNYEAQPDKSGLPSDRFSAERPEGSISTLTIQRTEQRDSAMYRCASSPLAGVADTQYFGPGTRLTVL.

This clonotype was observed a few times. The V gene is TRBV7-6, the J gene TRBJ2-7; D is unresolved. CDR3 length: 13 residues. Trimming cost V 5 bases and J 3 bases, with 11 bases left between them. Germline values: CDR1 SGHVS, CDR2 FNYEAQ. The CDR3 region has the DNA TGTGCCAGCAGCACAACCTCGGGCTACGAGCAGTACTTC. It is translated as CASSTTSGYEQYF. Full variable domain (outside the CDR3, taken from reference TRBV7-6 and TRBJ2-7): GAGVSQSPRYKVTKRGQDVALRCDPISGHVSLYWYRQALGQGPEFLTYFNYEAQQDKSGLPNDRFSAERPEGSISTLTIQRTEQRDSAMYRCASSTTSGYEQYFGPGTRLTVT.

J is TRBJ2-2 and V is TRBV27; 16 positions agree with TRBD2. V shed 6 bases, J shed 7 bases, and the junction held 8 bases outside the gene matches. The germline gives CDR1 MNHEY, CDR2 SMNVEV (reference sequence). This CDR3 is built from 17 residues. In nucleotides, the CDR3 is TGTGCCAGCAGGAGGGGACTAGCGGGAGGGTTTGACGGGGAGCTGTTTTTT. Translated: CASRRGLAGGFDGELFF.

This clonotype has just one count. CDR3 residues: CASSLRSRVNTGELFF. CDR3 coding DNA: TGTGCCAGCAGCTTAAGGAGCAGGGTCAACACCGGGGAGCTGTTTTTT. The rearrangement links TRBV7-3 to TRBJ2-2, with a tentative D call TRBD1 (5 bases). With 1 base removed from V and 2 bases from J, the gap between germline ends came to 11 bases. The CDR3 sequence is 16 residues long. Germline CDR1 is SGHTA and CDR2 is FQGTGA.

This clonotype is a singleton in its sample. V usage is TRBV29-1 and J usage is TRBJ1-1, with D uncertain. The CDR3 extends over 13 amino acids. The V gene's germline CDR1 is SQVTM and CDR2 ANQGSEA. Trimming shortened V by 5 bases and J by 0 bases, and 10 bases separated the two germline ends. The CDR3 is CSVTQLMNTEAFF. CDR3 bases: TGCAGCGTTACGCAGCTCATGAACACTGAAGCTTTCTTT.

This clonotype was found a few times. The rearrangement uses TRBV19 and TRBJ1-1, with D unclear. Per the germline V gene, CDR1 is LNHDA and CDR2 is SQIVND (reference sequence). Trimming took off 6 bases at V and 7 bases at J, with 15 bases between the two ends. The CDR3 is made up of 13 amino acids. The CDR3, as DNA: TGTGCCAGTAGATATGGGAGTGGGCTTGAAGCTTTCTTT. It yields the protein CASRYGSGLEAFF.

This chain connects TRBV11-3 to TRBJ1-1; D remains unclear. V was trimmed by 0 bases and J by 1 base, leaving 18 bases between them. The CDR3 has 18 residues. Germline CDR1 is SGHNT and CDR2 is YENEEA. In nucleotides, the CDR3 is TGTGCCAGCAGCTTAGATCGCAGTCGCGTCCGTCCGAACACTGAAGCTTTCTTT. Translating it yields CASSLDRSRVRPNTEAFF.

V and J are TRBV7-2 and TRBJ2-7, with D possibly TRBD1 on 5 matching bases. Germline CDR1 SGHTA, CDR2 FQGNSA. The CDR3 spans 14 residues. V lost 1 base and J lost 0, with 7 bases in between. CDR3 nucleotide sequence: TGTGCCAGCAGCTTAGATACAGGCTCCTACGAGCAGTACTTC. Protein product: CASSLDTGSYEQYF.

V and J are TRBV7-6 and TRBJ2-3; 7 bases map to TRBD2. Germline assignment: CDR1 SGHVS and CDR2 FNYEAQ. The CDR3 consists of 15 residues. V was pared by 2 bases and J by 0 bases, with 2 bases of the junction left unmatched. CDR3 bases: TGTGCCAGCAGCTTACGCGGGAGTAGCACAGATACGCAGTATTTT. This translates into CASSLRGSSTDTQYF.

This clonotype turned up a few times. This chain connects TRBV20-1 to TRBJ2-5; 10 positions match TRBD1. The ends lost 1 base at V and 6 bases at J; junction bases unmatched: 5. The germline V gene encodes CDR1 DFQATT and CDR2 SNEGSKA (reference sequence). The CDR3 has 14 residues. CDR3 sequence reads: CSARGQGATQTQYF. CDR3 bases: TGCAGTGCTAGAGGACAGGGGGCGACGCAGACCCAGTACTTC.

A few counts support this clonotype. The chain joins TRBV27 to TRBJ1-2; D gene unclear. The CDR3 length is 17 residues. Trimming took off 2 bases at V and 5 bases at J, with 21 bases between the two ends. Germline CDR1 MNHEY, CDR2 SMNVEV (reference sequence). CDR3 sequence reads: CASSLHGEASTLYGYTF. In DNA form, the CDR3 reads TGTGCCAGCAGTTTACACGGGGAGGCATCGACGCTTTATGGCTACACCTTC.

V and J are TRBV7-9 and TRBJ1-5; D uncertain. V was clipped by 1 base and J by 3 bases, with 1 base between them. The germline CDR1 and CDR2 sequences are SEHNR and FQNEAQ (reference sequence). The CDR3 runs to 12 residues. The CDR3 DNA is TGTGCCAGCAGCTTAGACAATCAGCCCCAGCATTTT. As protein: CASSLDNQPQHF.

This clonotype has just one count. Here the CDR3 reads CASSLGQGAPRKDTQYF. CDR3 coding DNA: TGTGCCAGCAGCTTGGGACAGGGGGCGCCCCGTAAAGATACGCAGTATTTT. V usage is TRBV5-8 and J usage is TRBJ2-3; TRBD1 agrees at 10 bases. The CDR3 consists of 17 residues. V lost 0 bases, J lost 5 bases, and 9 bases stayed unmatched. Looked up from germline, CDR1 is SGHTS and CDR2 is YDEGEE. Supplemented by reference TRBV5-8 and TRBJ2-3, the full variable domain reads EAGVTQSPTHLIKTRGQQATLRCSPISGHTSVYWYQQALGLGLQFLLWYDEGEERNRGNFPPRFSGRQFPNYSSELNVNALELEDSALYLCASSLGQGAPRKDTQYFGPGTRLTVL.

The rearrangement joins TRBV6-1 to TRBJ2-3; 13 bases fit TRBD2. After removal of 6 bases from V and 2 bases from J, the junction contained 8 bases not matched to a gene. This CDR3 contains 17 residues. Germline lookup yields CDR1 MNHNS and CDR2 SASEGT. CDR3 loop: CASSRTSGRRVTDTQYF. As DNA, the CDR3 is TGTGCCAGCAGCCGGACTAGCGGGAGAAGGGTCACAGATACGCAGTATTTT.

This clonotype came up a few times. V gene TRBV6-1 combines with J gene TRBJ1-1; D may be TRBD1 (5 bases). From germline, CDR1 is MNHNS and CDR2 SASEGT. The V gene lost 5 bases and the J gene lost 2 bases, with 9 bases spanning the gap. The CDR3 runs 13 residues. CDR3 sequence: CASSIQGNTEAFF. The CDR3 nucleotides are TGTGCCAGCAGTATCCAGGGAAACACTGAAGCTTTCTTT.

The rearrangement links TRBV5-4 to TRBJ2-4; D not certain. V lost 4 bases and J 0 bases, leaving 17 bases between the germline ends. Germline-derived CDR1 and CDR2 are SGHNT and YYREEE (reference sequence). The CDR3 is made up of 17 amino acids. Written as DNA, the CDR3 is TGTGCCAGCAGCCGACCGAACACGGGCTTAGCCAAAAACATTCAGTACTTC. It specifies CASSRPNTGLAKNIQYF.

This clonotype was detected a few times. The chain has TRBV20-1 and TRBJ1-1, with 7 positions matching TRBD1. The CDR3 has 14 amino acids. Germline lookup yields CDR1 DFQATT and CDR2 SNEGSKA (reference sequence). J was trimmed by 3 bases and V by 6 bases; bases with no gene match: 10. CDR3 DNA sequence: TGCAGTGCCTCAACAGGGGAATCGCACACTGAAGCTTTCTTT. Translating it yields CSASTGESHTEAFF.

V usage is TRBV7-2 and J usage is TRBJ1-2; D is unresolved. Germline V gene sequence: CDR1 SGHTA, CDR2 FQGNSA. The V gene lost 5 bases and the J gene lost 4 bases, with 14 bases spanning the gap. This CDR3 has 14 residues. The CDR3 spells CASSPKDKIYGYTF. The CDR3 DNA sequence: TGTGCCAGCAGCCCGAAGGATAAGATCTATGGCTACACCTTC.

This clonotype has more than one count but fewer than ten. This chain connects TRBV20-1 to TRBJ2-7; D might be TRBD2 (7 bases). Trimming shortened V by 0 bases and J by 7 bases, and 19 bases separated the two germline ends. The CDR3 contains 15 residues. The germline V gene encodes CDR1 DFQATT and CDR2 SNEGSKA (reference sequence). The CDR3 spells CSARDEGGDAGEQYF. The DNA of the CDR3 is TGCAGTGCTAGAGATGAGGGGGGGGACGCCGGGGAGCAGTACTTC.

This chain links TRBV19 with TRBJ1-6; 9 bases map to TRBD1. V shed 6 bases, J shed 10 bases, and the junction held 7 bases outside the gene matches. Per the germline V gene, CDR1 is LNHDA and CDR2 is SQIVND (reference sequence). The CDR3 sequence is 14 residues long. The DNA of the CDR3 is TGTGCCAGTAGGGGGGACAGGGCGGTCTCACCCCTCCACTTT. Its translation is CASRGDRAVSPLHF. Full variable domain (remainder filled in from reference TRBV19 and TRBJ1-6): DGGITQSPKYLFRKEGQNVTLSCEQNLNHDAMYWYRQDPGQGLRLIYYSQIVNDFQKGDIAEGYSVSREKKESFPLTVTSAQKNPTAFYLCASRGDRAVSPLHFGNGTRLTVT.

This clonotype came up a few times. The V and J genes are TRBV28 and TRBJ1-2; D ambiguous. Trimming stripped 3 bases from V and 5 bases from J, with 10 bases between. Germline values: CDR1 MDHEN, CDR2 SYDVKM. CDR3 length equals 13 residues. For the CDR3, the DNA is TGTGCCAGCAGTTTGGAGCTTATGTATGGCTACACCTTC. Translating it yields CASSLELMYGYTF.

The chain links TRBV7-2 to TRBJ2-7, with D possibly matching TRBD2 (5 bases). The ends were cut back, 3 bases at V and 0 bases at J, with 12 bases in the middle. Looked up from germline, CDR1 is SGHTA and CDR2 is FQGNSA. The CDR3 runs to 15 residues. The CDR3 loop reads CASSLEQRNSYEQYF. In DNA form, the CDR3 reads TGTGCCAGCAGCTTGGAGCAGCGGAACTCCTACGAGCAGTACTTC.

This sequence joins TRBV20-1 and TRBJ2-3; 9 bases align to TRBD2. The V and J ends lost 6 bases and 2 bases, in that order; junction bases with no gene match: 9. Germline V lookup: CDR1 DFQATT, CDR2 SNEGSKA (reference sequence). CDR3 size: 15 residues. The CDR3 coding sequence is TGCAGTGCCGTTTCCTCTAGCGGGGTCACAGATACGCAGTATTTT. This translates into CSAVSSSGVTDTQYF.

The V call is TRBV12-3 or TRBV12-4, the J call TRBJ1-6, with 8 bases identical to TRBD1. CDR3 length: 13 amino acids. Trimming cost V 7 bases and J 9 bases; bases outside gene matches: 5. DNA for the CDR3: TGTGCCAGCAATACAGGGGGTACTTCACCCCTCCACTTT. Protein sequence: CASNTGGTSPLHF.

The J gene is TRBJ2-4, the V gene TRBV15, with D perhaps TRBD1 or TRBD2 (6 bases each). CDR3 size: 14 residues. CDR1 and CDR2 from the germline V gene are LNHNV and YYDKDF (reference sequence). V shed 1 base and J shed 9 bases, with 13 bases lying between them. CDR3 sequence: CATSRAGGGGIQYF. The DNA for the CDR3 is TGTGCCACCAGCAGAGCTGGAGGGGGTGGCATTCAGTACTTC. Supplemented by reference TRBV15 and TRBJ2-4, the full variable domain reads DAMVIQNPRYQVTQFGKPVTLSCSQTLNHNVMYWYQQKSSQAPKLLFHYYDKDFNNEADTPDNFQSRRPNTSFCFLDIRSPGLGDTAMYLCATSRAGGGGIQYFGAGTRLSVL.

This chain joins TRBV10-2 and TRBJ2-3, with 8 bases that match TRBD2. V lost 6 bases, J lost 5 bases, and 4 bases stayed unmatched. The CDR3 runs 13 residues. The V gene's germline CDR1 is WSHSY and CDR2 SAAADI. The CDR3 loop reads CASSSLAVDTQYF. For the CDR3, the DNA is TGCGCCAGCAGCTCACTAGCGGTAGATACGCAGTATTTT.

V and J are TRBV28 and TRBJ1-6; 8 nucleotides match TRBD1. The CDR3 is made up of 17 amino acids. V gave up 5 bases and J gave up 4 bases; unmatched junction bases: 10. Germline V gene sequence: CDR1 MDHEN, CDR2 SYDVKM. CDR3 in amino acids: CASSQPSGGSYNSPLHF. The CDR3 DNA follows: TGTGCCAGCAGTCAACCTTCAGGGGGCTCGTATAATTCACCCCTCCACTTT.

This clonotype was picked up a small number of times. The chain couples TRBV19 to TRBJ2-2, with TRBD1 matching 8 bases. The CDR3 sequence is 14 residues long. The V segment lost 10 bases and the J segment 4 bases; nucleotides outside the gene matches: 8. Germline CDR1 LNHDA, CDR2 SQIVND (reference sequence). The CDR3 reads CATGNRGSTGELFF. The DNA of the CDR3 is TGTGCCACAGGGAACAGGGGGTCCACCGGGGAGCTGTTTTTT.

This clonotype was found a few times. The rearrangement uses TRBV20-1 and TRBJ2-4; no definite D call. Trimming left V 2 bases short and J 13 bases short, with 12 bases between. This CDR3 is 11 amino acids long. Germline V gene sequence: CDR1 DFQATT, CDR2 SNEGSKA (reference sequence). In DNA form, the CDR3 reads TGCAGTGCTAGATCGGGCTCTAAGCAGTACTTC. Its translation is CSARSGSKQYF.

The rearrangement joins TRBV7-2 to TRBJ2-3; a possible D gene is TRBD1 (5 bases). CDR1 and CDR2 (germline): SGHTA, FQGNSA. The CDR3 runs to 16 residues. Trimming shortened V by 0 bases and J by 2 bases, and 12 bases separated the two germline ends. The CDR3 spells CASSLAIRQNTDTQYF. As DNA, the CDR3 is TGTGCCAGCAGCTTAGCAATCCGACAGAACACAGATACGCAGTATTTT.

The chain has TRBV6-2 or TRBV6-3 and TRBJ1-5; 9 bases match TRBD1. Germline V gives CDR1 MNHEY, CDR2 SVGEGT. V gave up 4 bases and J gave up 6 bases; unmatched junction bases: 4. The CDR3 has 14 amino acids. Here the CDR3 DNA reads TGTGCCAGCAGTTTGGGACAGGGTTTTCAGCCCCAGCATTTT. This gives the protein CASSLGQGFQPQHF.